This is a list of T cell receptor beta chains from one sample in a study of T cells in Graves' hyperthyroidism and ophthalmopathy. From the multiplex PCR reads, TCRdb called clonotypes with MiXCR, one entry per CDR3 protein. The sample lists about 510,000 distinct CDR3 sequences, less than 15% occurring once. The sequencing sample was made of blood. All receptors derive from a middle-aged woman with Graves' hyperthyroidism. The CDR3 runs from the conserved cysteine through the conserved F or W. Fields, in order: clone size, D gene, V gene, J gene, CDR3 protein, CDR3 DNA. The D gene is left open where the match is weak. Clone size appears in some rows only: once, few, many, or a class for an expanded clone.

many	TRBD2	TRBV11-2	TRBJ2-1	CASRRLAGGSSYNEQFF	TGTGCCAGCAGACGGCTAGCGGGAGGGAGCTCCTACAATGAGCAGTTCTTC
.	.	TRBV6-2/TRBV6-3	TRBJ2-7	CASTSWRTDSYEQYF	TGTGCCAGCACCTCTTGGAGGACAGACTCCTACGAGCAGTACTTC
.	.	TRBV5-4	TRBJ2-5	CASGKGTIQETQYF	TGTGCCAGCGGGAAAGGGACAATCCAAGAGACCCAGTACTTC
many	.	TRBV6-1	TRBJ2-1	CASSRTRNEQFF	TGTGCCAGCTCCCGTACGCGCAATGAGCAGTTCTTC
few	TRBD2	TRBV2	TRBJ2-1	CVSSEAGTMTHSEQFF	TGTGTCAGCAGTGAGGCCGGGACTATGACCCATAGTGAGCAGTTCTTC
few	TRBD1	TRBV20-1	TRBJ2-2	CSARQGATGELFF	TGCAGTGCTAGGCAGGGGGCCACCGGGGAGCTGTTTTTT
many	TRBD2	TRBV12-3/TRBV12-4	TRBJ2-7	CASSFRGGHYEQYF	TGTGCCAGCAGTTTCCGGGGAGGGCACTACGAGCAGTACTTC
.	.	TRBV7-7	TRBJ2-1	CASSLSLGPTYNEQFF	TGTGCTAGCAGCTTATCCCTCGGGCCGACCTACAATGAGCAGTTCTTC
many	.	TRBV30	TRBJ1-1	CAWSLVGTEAFF	TGTGCCTGGAGTTTGGTGGGGACTGAAGCTTTCTTT
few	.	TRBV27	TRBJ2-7	CASSRKPDYEQYF	TGTGCCAGCAGCCGTAAACCCGACTACGAGCAGTACTTC
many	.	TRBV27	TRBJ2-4	CASLPSGRVKDLNIQYF	TGTGCCAGCCTCCCCTCCGGTAGGGTTAAAGATCTAAACATTCAGTACTTC
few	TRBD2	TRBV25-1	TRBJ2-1	CASSLPGLVYNEQFF	TGTGCCAGCAGCTTACCGGGACTAGTCTACAATGAGCAGTTCTTC
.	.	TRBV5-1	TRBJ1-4	CASSLSGIRNEKLFF	TGCGCCAGCAGCTTGAGCGGCATAAGGAATGAAAAACTGTTTTTT
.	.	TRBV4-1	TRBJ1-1	CASSQGSPQGTEAFF	TGCGCCAGCAGCCAAGGCTCCCCCCAAGGCACTGAAGCTTTCTTT
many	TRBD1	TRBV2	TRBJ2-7	CASSETGIEQYF	TGTGCCAGCAGCGAGACAGGGATCGAGCAGTACTTC
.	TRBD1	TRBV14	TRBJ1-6	CASSQETGTNSPLHF	TGTGCCAGCAGCCAAGAGACAGGGACAAATTCACCCCTCCACTTT
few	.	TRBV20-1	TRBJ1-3	CSAIGALSGNTIYF	TGCAGTGCTATCGGGGCCCTCTCTGGAAACACCATATATTTT
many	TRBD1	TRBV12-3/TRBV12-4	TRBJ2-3	CASRRDRGPTDTQYF	TGTGCCAGCAGGCGGGACAGGGGACCCACAGATACGCAGTATTTT
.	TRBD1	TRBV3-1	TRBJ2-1	CASSGTGPPNNEQFF	TGTGCCAGCAGCGGGACAGGGCCCCCTAACAATGAGCAGTTCTTC
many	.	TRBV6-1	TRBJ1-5	CASSPREGDQPQHF	TGTGCCAGCAGTCCCCGCGAAGGGGATCAGCCCCAGCATTTT
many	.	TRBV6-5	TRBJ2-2	CASSTRVASGPGELFF	TGTGCCAGCAGTACTCGGGTAGCGAGTGGTCCCGGGGAGCTGTTTTTT
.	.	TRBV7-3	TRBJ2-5	CASSLTSSRGETQYF	TGTGCCAGCAGCTTAACATCTTCCAGGGGAGAGACCCAGTACTTC
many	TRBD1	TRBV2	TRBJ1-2	CASSLGQGRGYGYTF	TGTGCCAGCAGCCTGGGACAGGGGCGCGGGTATGGCTACACCTTC
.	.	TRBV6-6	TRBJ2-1	CASSYSASRTYNEQFF	TGTGCCAGCAGTTACTCGGCTTCCAGGACTTACAATGAGCAGTTCTTC
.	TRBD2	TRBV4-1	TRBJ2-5	CASSQEGGGSPQETQYF	TGCGCCAGCAGCCAAGAGGGGGGGGGGAGCCCACAAGAGACCCAGTACTTC
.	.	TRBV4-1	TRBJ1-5	CASTPLFPADNQPQHF	TGCGCCAGCACCCCTTTATTCCCGGCAGACAATCAGCCCCAGCATTTT
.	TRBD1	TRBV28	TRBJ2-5	CASRRTGGGETQYF	TGTGCCAGCAGGCGAACAGGGGGCGGAGAGACCCAGTACTTC
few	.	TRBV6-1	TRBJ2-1	CASWDSLSYNEQFF	TGTGCCAGTTGGGACTCCCTCTCCTACAATGAGCAGTTCTTC
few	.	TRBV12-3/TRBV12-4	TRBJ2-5	CASSPGSTQYF	TGTGCCAGCAGTCCGGGATCCACCCAGTACTTC
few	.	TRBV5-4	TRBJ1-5	CASSLGGVDQPQHF	TGTGCCAGCAGCCTGGGGGGGGTGGATCAGCCCCAGCATTTT
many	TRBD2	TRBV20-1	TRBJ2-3	CSAVRLAGGGQYF	TGCAGTGCTGTCCGACTAGCGGGAGGGGGGCAGTATTTT
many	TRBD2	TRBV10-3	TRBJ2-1	CAISATQGTSGSGSYNEQFF	TGTGCCATCAGTGCAACCCAGGGGACTAGCGGGAGCGGATCCTACAATGAGCAGTTCTTC
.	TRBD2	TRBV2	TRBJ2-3	CASSGGAGGADTQYF	TGTGCCAGCAGTGGGGGAGCGGGAGGGGCAGATACGCAGTATTTT
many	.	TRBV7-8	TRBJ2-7	CASSFWGERDEQYF	TGTGCCAGCAGCTTCTGGGGTGAACGGGACGAGCAGTACTTC
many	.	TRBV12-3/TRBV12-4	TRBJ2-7	CASSLGLPTNEQYF	TGTGCCAGCAGTTTAGGACTGCCCACCAACGAGCAGTACTTC
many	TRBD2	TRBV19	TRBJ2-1	CASSPGLAGRAPYNEQFF	TGTGCCAGTAGTCCGGGACTAGCGGGCAGAGCACCATACAATGAGCAGTTCTTC
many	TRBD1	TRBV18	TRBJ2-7	CASSPEGQGAYEQYF	TGTGCCAGCTCACCGGAGGGACAGGGGGCCTACGAGCAGTACTTC
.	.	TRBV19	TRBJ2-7	CASSMVGGEQYF	TGTGCCAGTAGTATGGTAGGTGGCGAGCAGTACTTC
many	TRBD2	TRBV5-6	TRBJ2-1	CASSLGLAGANEQFF	TGTGCCAGCAGCTTGGGACTAGCGGGAGCCAATGAGCAGTTCTTC
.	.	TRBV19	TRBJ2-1	CASIGVAYNEQFF	TGTGCCAGTATAGGGGTAGCTTACAATGAGCAGTTCTTC
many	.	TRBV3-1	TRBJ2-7	CASSQAETYEQYF	TGTGCCAGCAGCCAAGCCGAAACCTACGAGCAGTACTTC
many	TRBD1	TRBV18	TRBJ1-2	CASTTRDRVGGYGYTF	TGTGCCAGCACCACCCGGGACAGGGTCGGCGGCTATGGCTACACCTTC
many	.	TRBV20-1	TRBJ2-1	CSARAPVVGGSYNEQFF	TGCAGTGCTAGAGCCCCGGTGGTAGGGGGCTCCTACAATGAGCAGTTCTTC
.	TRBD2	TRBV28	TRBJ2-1	CASIPGLAGGPYYNEQFF	TGTGCCAGCATCCCGGGACTAGCGGGAGGCCCATACTACAATGAGCAGTTCTTC
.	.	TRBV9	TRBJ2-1	CASSVAGANFNEQFF	TGTGCCAGCAGCGTAGCCGGGGCCAACTTCAATGAGCAGTTCTTC
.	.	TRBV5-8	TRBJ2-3	CASSWWDNPTDTQYF	TGTGCCAGCAGCTGGTGGGACAATCCCACAGATACGCAGTATTTT
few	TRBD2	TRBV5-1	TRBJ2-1	CASAAGEGEQFF	TGCGCCAGCGCAGCGGGAGAGGGTGAGCAGTTCTTC
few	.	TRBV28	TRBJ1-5	CASSPNRVYSNQPQHF	TGTGCCAGCAGTCCCAACAGGGTTTATAGCAATCAGCCCCAGCATTTT
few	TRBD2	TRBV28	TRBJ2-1	CVSTQGLAYYNEQFF	TGTGTCAGCACCCAGGGACTAGCGTACTACAATGAGCAGTTCTTC
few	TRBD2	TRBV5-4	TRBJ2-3	CASSLGGSPTDTQYF	TGTGCCAGCAGCTTAGGCGGGAGCCCCACAGATACGCAGTATTTT
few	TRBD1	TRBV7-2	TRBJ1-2	CASSLERGLGGYTF	TGTGCCAGCAGCTTAGAGAGGGGGCTGGGTGGCTACACCTTC
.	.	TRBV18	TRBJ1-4	CASSLPTDEKLFF	TGTGCCAGCTCACTCCCGACAGATGAAAAACTGTTTTTT